The next 5 T cell receptor beta chains were all read from a single sample in a study of cytomegalovirus exposure and HLA in healthy donors. The PCR was carried out with 60 Vbeta primers and 13 Jbeta primers. Sequencing used immunoSEQ multiplex PCR; TCRdb keeps in-frame clones, though not all of them. The table lists 150,000 to 200,000 clones, about 81% of them singletons. The sequenced sample was PBMCs. Receptor source: a girl between 10 and 17 years old in good health and CMV-seropositive.

This clone was observed a handful of times. The chain carries TRBV28 and TRBJ2-6, with D tentatively TRBD2 (6 bases). Between the trimmed V and J ends, which lost 6 bases and 2 bases, there was a span of 17 bases. Germline-derived CDR1 and CDR2 are MDHEN and SYDVKM. There are 17 residues in the CDR3. The CDR3 nucleotides read TGTGCCAGCAGCGGGGACTGGGGAAGGGCTGGGGCCAACGTCCTGACTTTC. As protein: CASSGDWGRAGANVLTF.

The chain links TRBV29-1 to TRBJ2-7, with D perhaps TRBD1 (5 bases). This CDR3 comprises 12 residues. Germline V gene sequence: CDR1 SQVTM, CDR2 ANQGSEA. Trimming stripped 0 bases from V and 6 bases from J, with 9 bases between. DNA for the CDR3: TGCAGCGTTGAAGATATCACAGGCGAGCAGTACTTC. Translating gives CSVEDITGEQYF.

The CDR3 sequence: CASSGRDRELEQFF. CDR3 bases: TGTGCCAGCAGCGGACGCGACAGGGAGCTTGAGCAGTTCTTC. The chain links TRBV9 to TRBJ2-1; TRBD1 aligns across 7 bases. The CDR3 runs 14 residues. The V gene end was trimmed by 3 bases and the J gene end by 9 bases; junction bases not matched to a gene: 9. Germline V gene sequence: CDR1 SGDLS, CDR2 YYNGEE.

The genes are TRBV19 and TRBJ1-2; D is undetermined. The CDR3 is 15 residues long. With 3 bases removed from V and 1 base from J, the gap between germline ends came to 12 bases. Germline V lookup: CDR1 LNHDA, CDR2 SQIVND (reference sequence). CDR3 region: CASSMETAHNYGYTF. The CDR3 DNA reads as TGTGCCAGTAGTATGGAGACCGCACATAACTATGGCTACACCTTC.

V and J are TRBV28 and TRBJ2-2; no clear D gene. CDR1 MDHEN and CDR2 SYDVKM come from the germline V gene. V dropped 6 bases and J dropped 3 bases, with 23 bases sitting between them. The length of the CDR3 is 18 residues. The CDR3 region is CASSILTSESLHTGELFF. The DNA for the CDR3 is TGTGCCAGCAGCATTCTAACCTCCGAGAGCCTCCACACCGGGGAGCTGTTTTTT.